This is a list of T cell receptor beta chains from one sample in a study of shared clonotypes between healthy human individuals. The method was immunoSEQ multiplex PCR; TCRdb's version includes in-frame clones alone and lacks a portion of them. In the table there are about 2.4 million clones, 80% to 95% of which are singletons. Material for sequencing was naive CD4+ T cells from PBMCs. These receptor sequences come from a man in his late teens or twenties in good health. Some clones in this sample may be carry-over from other donors' samples. CDR3s include the opening cysteine and the closing phenylalanine or tryptophan. The order of the fields is J gene, D gene, V gene, clone size, CDR3 DNA, CDR3 protein. D genes are given only for firm matches. The size field is filled for only some rows; it gives once, few, many or a size class.

>TRBJ2-3|-|TRBV5-1|-
TGCGCCAGCAGCTTGTTTCCACGCACAGATACGCAGTATTTT
CASSLFPRTDTQYF
>TRBJ1-3|TRBD1|TRBV13|-
TGTGCCAGCAGCTACGGGACAGCGGCTCTTTCTGGAAACACCATATATTTT
CASSYGTAALSGNTIYF
>TRBJ2-1|TRBD2|TRBV9|once
TGTGCCAGCAGCGTGGGCCTAGCGGGGTACAATGAGCAGTTCTTC
CASSVGLAGYNEQFF
>TRBJ2-7|-|TRBV4-3|-
TGCGCCAGCAGCCAAGCTAGCTCCTACGAGCAGTACTTC
CASSQASSYEQYF
>TRBJ1-1|-|TRBV18|-
TGTGCCAGCTCACGCACGGGGGGGCTTCCCACTGAAGCTTTCTTT
CASSRTGGLPTEAFF
>TRBJ2-1|-|TRBV19|-
TGTGCCAGTAGTATAGACTTCTACAATGAGCAGTTCTTC
CASSIDFYNEQFF
>TRBJ2-2|-|TRBV29-1|few
TGCAGCGTTGACAGGCTCGGGGAGCTGTTTTTT
CSVDRLGELFF
>TRBJ2-1|TRBD2|TRBV11-2|-
TGTGCCAGCAGCCATAGCGGGAGCTCCTACAATGAGCAGTTCTTC
CASSHSGSSYNEQFF
>TRBJ2-7|TRBD2|TRBV15|-
TGTGCCACCAGCAGAGATAGCGGGAGAAGTGAGCAGTACTTC
CATSRDSGRSEQYF
>TRBJ1-5|-|TRBV28|-
TGTGCCAGCGGCCTAGAGCAGCCCCAGCATTTT
CASGLEQPQHF
>TRBJ2-5|-|TRBV18|-
TGTGCCAGCTCACCCCTCGATTTACAAGAGACCCAGTACTTC
CASSPLDLQETQYF
>TRBJ2-7|-|TRBV5-4|-
TGTGCCAGCAGCCGTTCTACCGGGACCGTTATTTACGAGCAGTACTTC
CASSRSTGTVIYEQYF
>TRBJ1-2|TRBD1|TRBV5-4|-
TGTGCCAGCAGCTCAATGCCCGAGCAGGGGGGCTATGGCTACACCTTC
CASSSMPEQGGYGYTF
>TRBJ2-7|TRBD2|TRBV7-2|-
TGTGCCAGCAGCTTAGAAACTAGCGCTTCCTACGAGCAGTACTTC
CASSLETSASYEQYF
>TRBJ1-2|-|TRBV18|once
TGTGCCAGCTCACCACGCGGCGAGGTCTATGGCTACACCTTC
CASSPRGEVYGYTF
>TRBJ2-3|-|TRBV7-9|-
TGTGCCAGCAGTTTGGACATGGGCACAGATACGCAGTATTTT
CASSLDMGTDTQYF
>TRBJ2-2|TRBD2|TRBV14|-
TGTGCCAGCAGCCAAGGGGGACTAGCGAACACCGGGGAGCTGTTTTTT
CASSQGGLANTGELFF
>TRBJ2-7|TRBD1|TRBV2|-
TGTGCCAGCAGTCGGGGACAGACCTACGAGCAGTACTTC
CASSRGQTYEQYF
>TRBJ2-1|TRBD2|TRBV15|-
TGTGCCACCAGCAGATACAATAGCGGGAGCTCCTACAATGAGCAGTTCTTC
CATSRYNSGSSYNEQFF
>TRBJ2-5|-|TRBV5-4|-
TGTGCCAGCAGCCGCGATTTGGTGGGATCCCCTAGCCAAGAGACCCAGTACTTC
CASSRDLVGSPSQETQYF
>TRBJ1-2|-|TRBV19|-
TGTGCCAGTACCCCACCGGAAGGGCGCTACACCTTC
CASTPPEGRYTF
>TRBJ1-2|-|TRBV28|once
TGTGCCAGCAGTTTACCTGACCCGACGGCTTCTTATGGCTACACCTTC
CASSLPDPTASYGYTF
>TRBJ2-3|TRBD2|TRBV4-2|-
TGTGCCAGCAGCCAGGGACTAGCGGGAGACTCAGATACGCAGTATTTT
CASSQGLAGDSDTQYF
>TRBJ2-3|-|TRBV5-1|-
TGCGCCAGCAGCGCCTTAACAGGGAGCACAGATACGCAGTATTTT
CASSALTGSTDTQYF
>TRBJ2-7|-|TRBV5-5|-
TGTGCCAGCAGCTTGGCCCGACAATTCGAGCAGTACTTC
CASSLARQFEQYF
>TRBJ2-5|-|TRBV5-1|once
TGCGCCAGCAGCGTTGCTAGCCAAGAGACCCAGTACTTC
CASSVASQETQYF
>TRBJ1-5|TRBD1|TRBV5-1|-
TGCGCCAGCAGCTCGGGACAGCCTAATCAGCCCCAGCATTTT
CASSSGQPNQPQHF